This T cell receptor (beta chain) is drawn from a study of CD8 T cells in ankylosing spondylitis. Study-level points and caveats: Ankylosing spondylitis blood appeared to carry a characteristic TCR beta motif of several highly homologous variants.

Each CDR3 protein is one row after TCRdb ran MiXCR on the 5' RACE reads. The profile shows under 150,000 distinct CDR3 sequences, over 7% of them singletons. The CDR3 is 12 amino acids. Looked up from germline, CDR1 is SGHDN and CDR2 is FVKESK. The V end was cut by 3 bases, the J end by 5 bases, with 8 bases between. This clonotype appeared many times. The antigen is unknown. The rearrangement uses TRBV14 and TRBJ2-7; D is unclear. The origin of this receptor is a male donor with ankylosing spondylitis or in good health (not recorded which). Sequenced: blood, either unsorted or a sorted T cell fraction (not recorded which). This CDR3 is CASSHKTDEQYF. The CDR3 nucleotides are TGTGCCAGCAGCCACAAAACAGACGAGCAGTACTTC.